A single sample gave rise to the 21 T cell receptor beta chains below, sequenced in a study of cytomegalovirus exposure and HLA in healthy donors. The PCR had 60 Vbeta and 13 Jbeta primers. Assay used: immunoSEQ multiplex PCR; TCRdb lists only in-frame clones, some missing. The sample lists 85,000 to 130,000 clones; roughly four fifths were seen once. The sample comprised PBMCs. The origin of the receptors is a woman in her forties or fifties in good health and CMV-seropositive.

V gene TRBV30 combines with J gene TRBJ2-3; TRBD2 matches 12 bases. The germline V gene encodes CDR1 GTSNPN and CDR2 SVGIG (reference sequence). The CDR3 runs to 19 residues. V lost 5 bases and J lost 4; bases outside the gene matches: 19. The CDR3: CAWDTQASGGAWVPDTQYF. In DNA, the CDR3 is TGTGCCTGGGACACCCAGGCTAGCGGGGGGGCCTGGGTCCCAGATACGCAGTATTTT.

V usage is TRBV7-2 and J usage is TRBJ1-2; maybe TRBD1 (6 bases). Between the trimmed V and J ends, which lost 0 bases and 5 bases, there was a span of 10 bases. The CDR3 totals 14 residues. CDR1 SGHTA and CDR2 FQGNSA come from the germline V gene. The DNA of the CDR3 is TGTGCCAGCAGCTTAGCGCGGACAGAATATGGCTACACCTTC. Its translation: CASSLARTEYGYTF.

The gene calls are TRBV27 and TRBJ1-4, with 8 positions matching TRBD1. The CDR3 has 20 residues. The germline V gene has CDR1 MNHEY and CDR2 SMNVEV (reference sequence). After removal of 5 bases from V and 4 bases from J, the junction contained 21 bases not matched to a gene. CDR3 nucleotides: TGTGCCAGCAGTCCCAGTCCGGACTTACAGGGGGTGAGTGTTAATGAAAAACTGTTTTTT. This gives the protein CASSPSPDLQGVSVNEKLFF. Combining the CDR3 with reference TRBV27 and TRBJ1-4 gives the whole variable domain EAQVTQNPRYLITVTGKKLTVTCSQNMNHEYMSWYRQDPGLGLRQIYYSMNVEVTDKGDVPEGYKVSRKEKRNFPLILESPSPNQTSLYFCASSPSPDLQGVSVNEKLFFGSGTQLSVL.

The genes are TRBV19 and TRBJ1-6, with 8 bases matching TRBD1. CDR1 and CDR2 (germline): LNHDA, SQIVND (reference sequence). V lost 9 bases to trimming and J lost 9 bases; unmatched junction nucleotides: 16. The CDR3 covers 16 residues. The CDR3 sequence is CASTPGTGSSISPLHF. The CDR3 DNA sequence: TGTGCCAGCACACCCGGGACAGGAAGTAGTATTTCACCCCTCCACTTT.

The chain employs TRBV7-8 and TRBJ1-6, with no clear D. There are 14 residues in the CDR3. Germline V CDR1 and CDR2: SGHVS, FQNEAQ. V lost 3 bases to trimming and J lost 10 bases, with 13 bases between them. The CDR3 sequence: CASSLAMPSSPLHF. Written as DNA, the CDR3 is TGTGCCAGCAGCTTGGCGATGCCTAGCTCACCCCTCCACTTT.

J is TRBJ2-5 and V is TRBV7-8, with D possibly being TRBD1 (5 bases). CDR3 length equals 14 residues. Germline V lookup: CDR1 SGHVS, CDR2 FQNEAQ. V was pared by 6 bases and J by 2 bases, with 13 bases between. DNA for the CDR3: TGTGCCAGCAGGGAATTCCAGGGTCAAGAGACCCAGTACTTC. It specifies CASREFQGQETQYF.

The V gene is TRBV7-8, the J gene TRBJ2-5; 8 bases map to TRBD1. The DNA matches TRBJ2-7 better at its end, which makes the J call doubtful. This CDR3 has 14 residues. Germline V gives CDR1 SGHVS, CDR2 FQNEAQ. CDR3 residues: CASSRTGLSYEQYF. The CDR3, as DNA: TGTGCCAGCAGTCGGACAGGGTTGTCCTACGAGCAGTACTTC.

This sequence joins TRBV7-7 and TRBJ2-7, with TRBD1 matching over 8 bases. CDR1 and CDR2 (germline): SSHAT, FNYEAQ (reference sequence). This CDR3 is 14 amino acids long. V dropped 5 bases and J dropped 0; count of bases not matched to a gene: 3. CDR3 sequence: CASSVDRGSYEQYF. CDR3 DNA: TGTGCCAGCAGCGTCGACAGGGGCTCCTACGAGCAGTACTTC.

This chain uses TRBV29-1 with TRBJ1-1; D is ambiguous. Trimming cost V 2 bases and J 1 base, with 8 bases left between them. Germline V gives CDR1 SQVTM, CDR2 ANQGSEA. This CDR3 contains 13 residues. The CDR3 protein is CSVERVSNTEAFF. The CDR3 DNA follows: TGCAGCGTTGAACGTGTTTCGAACACTGAAGCTTTCTTT.

The V and J genes are TRBV7-9 and TRBJ1-6; tentative D call: TRBD1 (6 bases). Germline-derived CDR1 and CDR2 are SEHNR and FQNEAQ (reference sequence). The CDR3 consists of 14 residues. V was cut by 5 bases and J by 1 base, with 6 bases left in between. The CDR3 sequence is CASSRGSYNSPLHF. For the CDR3, the DNA is TGTGCCAGCAGCAGGGGGTCCTATAATTCACCCCTCCACTTT.

Note on this clone: Compared with germline, one end of the junction differs, possibly owing to a read error. V and J are TRBV4-1 and TRBJ1-2; D is unclear. Germline assignment: CDR1 MGHRA and CDR2 YSYEKL. The CDR3 has 11 amino acids. The CDR3 DNA follows: TGCGCCAGCAGCCAAGATTTTCTCCAGGTCTTC. Residues: CASSQDFLQVF.

This clone occurred a few times. A much larger clonotype is one base distant, so this may be a read error. The gene calls are TRBV5-5 and TRBJ1-2; a possible D gene is TRBD1 (5 bases). The V end lost 7 bases, the J end lost 8 bases, and 15 bases lay between the germline ends. Germline assignment: CDR1 SGHKS and CDR2 YYEKEE (reference sequence). The CDR3 extends over 12 amino acids. The DNA of the CDR3 is TGTGCCAGCTCCGGGGGATGGGGCGGCTACACCTTC. It translates to CASSGGWGGYTF.

There are a few counts of this clone. This chain links TRBV5-1 with TRBJ1-4; D uncertain. The CDR3 sequence is 14 residues long. Germline CDR1 and CDR2: SGHRS and YFSETQ. The V gene lost 3 bases and the J gene lost 3 bases, with 9 bases spanning the gap. CDR3 sequence (DNA): TGCGCCAGCAGCTCGTCAGGTGCTAATGAAAAACTGTTTTTT. Translation gives CASSSSGANEKLFF.

This chain links TRBV4-2 with TRBJ1-1; 8 bases map to TRBD1. CDR1 is LGHNA, CDR2 YNFKEQ, per germline. The CDR3 runs to 14 residues. V trimming: 3 bases; J trimming: 2 bases; junction bases outside the gene matches: 2. As DNA, the CDR3 is TGTGCCAGCAGCCAGACAGGGGTTAACACTGAAGCTTTCTTT. The encoded protein is CASSQTGVNTEAFF.

This clone was recorded only once. J is TRBJ1-6 and V is TRBV6-5, with 7 bases aligning to TRBD1. CDR3 length: 16 residues. The V gene's germline CDR1 is MNHEY and CDR2 SVGAGI. V dropped 1 base and J dropped 6; count of bases not matched to a gene: 6. The CDR3: CASSYLRQGGNSPLHF. CDR3 nucleotides: TGTGCCAGCAGTTACTTACGACAGGGTGGTAATTCACCCCTCCACTTT.

A few counts support this clone. The chain joins TRBV19 to TRBJ1-1; 7 bases match TRBD1. The V gene end was trimmed by 4 bases and the J gene end by 5 bases; junction bases not matched to a gene: 19. The CDR3 is 18 amino acids. Germline V gene sequence: CDR1 LNHDA, CDR2 SQIVND (reference sequence). CDR3 region: CASSTRQGWLPLGTEAFF. The CDR3 DNA reads as TGTGCCAGTAGTACTCGACAGGGATGGTTACCCCTGGGAACTGAAGCTTTCTTT. The whole variable domain, filled in from reference TRBV19 and TRBJ1-1, reads DGGITQSPKYLFRKEGQNVTLSCEQNLNHDAMYWYRQDPGQGLRLIYYSQIVNDFQKGDIAEGYSVSREKKESFPLTVTSAQKNPTAFYLCASSTRQGWLPLGTEAFFGQGTRLTVV.

CDR3 region: CASSPLSGTQYF. Here the CDR3 DNA reads TGTGCCAGCAGCCCTCTATCCGGGACCCAGTACTTC. The gene calls are TRBV6-1 and TRBJ2-5, with D unclear. The length of the CDR3 is 12 residues. Trimming removed 6 bases at V and 7 bases at J, with 12 bases between. CDR1 is MNHNS and CDR2 is SASEGT in the germline V gene.

This chain uses TRBV5-6 with TRBJ2-7, with D possibly TRBD2 on 5 matching bases. V lost 4 bases, J lost 5 bases, and 16 bases lay in between. CDR1 SGHDT and CDR2 YYEEEE come from the germline V gene. The CDR3 contains 14 residues. The chain's CDR3 is CASSPRNGENEQYF. In DNA form, the CDR3 reads TGTGCCAGCAGCCCGAGAAACGGGGAAAACGAGCAGTACTTC.

The V and J genes are TRBV5-1 and TRBJ2-5; 9 bases align to TRBD1. V trimming: 7 bases; J trimming: 2 bases; junction bases outside the gene matches: 6. The CDR3 has 14 amino acids. Germline V gene sequence: CDR1 SGHRS, CDR2 YFSETQ. The CDR3 is CASDPQGAQETQYF. CDR3 nucleotides: TGCGCCAGCGATCCACAGGGGGCTCAAGAGACCCAGTACTTC.

This chain joins TRBV30 and TRBJ1-1; D is undetermined. CDR3 size: 15 residues. The V end was cut by 0 bases, the J end by 0 bases, with 11 bases between. The germline V gene encodes CDR1 GTSNPN and CDR2 SVGIG (reference sequence). The DNA of the CDR3 is TGTGCCTGGAGTGTACGAACAGTTATGAACACTGAAGCTTTCTTT. Protein product: CAWSVRTVMNTEAFF.

The chain links TRBV7-3 to TRBJ2-5; the D gene is possibly TRBD2 (5 bases). Between the trimmed V and J ends, which lost 2 bases and 1 base, there was a span of 8 bases. CDR1 is SGHTA and CDR2 is FQGTGA in the germline V gene. The CDR3 covers 14 residues. The DNA for the CDR3 is TGTGCCAGCAGCTTAGGAGGTATCCAAGAGACCCAGTACTTC. Its protein is CASSLGGIQETQYF. Based on the CDR3 plus reference TRBV7-3 and TRBJ2-5, the full variable domain is GAGVSQTPSNKVTEKGKYVELRCDPISGHTALYWYRQSLGQGPEFLIYFQGTGAADDSGLPNDRFFAVRPEGSVSTLKIQRTERGDSAVYLCASSLGGIQETQYFGPGTRLLVL.